These 24 T cell receptor beta chains originate from one sample sequenced in a study of cytomegalovirus exposure and HLA in healthy donors. It was with 60 Vbeta and 13 Jbeta primers that the PCR ran. The data were produced by immunoSEQ multiplex PCR, yet TCRdb's version contains in-frame clones alone and is incomplete. This table has 210,000 or so clones, about 85% appearing once. Sequenced input: PBMCs. The receptor set was obtained from a girl aged 2 to 9 in good health and CMV-seronegative.

The chain couples TRBV11-2 to TRBJ2-3; tentative D call: TRBD2 (6 bases). V was shortened by 5 bases and J by 1 base, with 13 bases between the two germline ends. The CDR3 is 15 residues long. The germline CDR1 and CDR2 sequences are SGHAT and FQNNGV. The CDR3 DNA follows: TGTGCCAGCAGCCGGACTAAAATGCGCACAGATACGCAGTATTTT. Protein sequence: CASSRTKMRTDTQYF.

The chain couples TRBV6-5 to TRBJ2-5; 9 bases align to TRBD1. Gene TRBJ2-7 matches the end of the DNA better, so the J call may be wrong. This CDR3 contains 14 residues. Germline V gives CDR1 MNHEY, CDR2 SVGAGI. The CDR3 region has the DNA TGTGCCAGCAGTCCGGACAGGGGAGCCTACGAGCAGTACTTC. Its protein product is CASSPDRGAYEQYF.

V usage is TRBV5-1 and J usage is TRBJ2-1; 8 nucleotides align to TRBD1. The CDR3 loop spans 14 amino acids. CDR1 SGHRS and CDR2 YFSETQ come from the germline V gene. After removal of 5 bases from V and 5 bases from J, the junction contained 6 bases not matched to a gene. The CDR3: CASSRGQANNEQFF. The CDR3 bases are TGCGCCAGCAGTCGGGGACAGGCGAACAATGAGCAGTTCTTC.

The sample holds a few counts of this clone. The chain carries TRBV27 and TRBJ2-3, with D unclear. The CDR3 runs 11 residues. V was shortened by 7 bases and J by 5 bases, with 7 bases between the two germline ends. Per the germline V gene, CDR1 is MNHEY and CDR2 is SMNVEV (reference sequence). The CDR3 coding sequence is TGTGCCAGCATATCGGGAGATACGCAGTATTTT. This codes for CASISGDTQYF.

The chain carries TRBV5-1 and TRBJ2-3, with D possibly matching TRBD2 (6 bases). Germline V lookup: CDR1 SGHRS, CDR2 YFSETQ. Trimming pared 1 base from V and 2 bases from J, leaving 11 bases between. This CDR3 has 15 residues. In DNA form, the CDR3 reads TGCGCCAGCAGCTTGATGAGCGGGCTCACAGATACGCAGTATTTT. Translated, it gives CASSLMSGLTDTQYF.

The chain recombines TRBV14 with TRBJ1-1; 8 bases line up with TRBD1. The CDR3 has 14 residues. V lost 4 bases, J lost 5 bases, and 6 bases stayed unmatched. The V gene's germline CDR1 is SGHDN and CDR2 FVKESK. Here the CDR3 reads CASSPRTGNTEAFF. CDR3 coding DNA: TGTGCCAGCAGCCCCCGGACAGGGAATACTGAAGCTTTCTTT.

The chain joins TRBV6-6 to TRBJ2-2; no reliable D call. The CDR3 spans 12 residues. The germline gives CDR1 MNHNY, CDR2 SVGAGI (reference sequence). The ends were cut back, 2 bases at V and 5 bases at J, with 3 bases in the middle. The CDR3 region is CASSYLTGELFF. In nucleotides, the CDR3 is TGTGCCAGCAGTTACCTAACCGGGGAGCTGTTTTTT.

This clone was found once. The chain has TRBV5-5 and TRBJ2-2; the match to TRBD2 covers 12 bases. V trimming: 4 bases; J trimming: 6 bases; junction bases outside the gene matches: 7. Looked up from germline, CDR1 is SGHKS and CDR2 is YYEKEE (reference sequence). The CDR3 has 16 amino acids. The CDR3 reads CASSGSSGRAAGELFF. The CDR3 DNA follows: TGTGCCAGCAGCGGATCTAGCGGGAGGGCCGCCGGGGAGCTGTTTTTT.

The chain joins TRBV7-3 to TRBJ1-2; 8 bases agree with TRBD1. Germline-derived CDR1 and CDR2 are SGHTA and FQGTGA. The CDR3 extends over 13 amino acids. The V segment lost 5 bases and the J segment 6 bases; nucleotides outside the gene matches: 5. As DNA, the CDR3 is TGTGCCAGCAGCCCGACAGGGGAAAATGGCTACACCTTC. Translated, it gives CASSPTGENGYTF.

The gene calls are TRBV14 and TRBJ2-5; 7 nucleotides line up with TRBD1. The CDR3 spans 16 residues. J was trimmed by 5 bases and V by 1 base; bases with no gene match: 10. CDR1 is SGHDN, CDR2 FVKESK, per germline. CDR3 loop: CASSQGRMTGLETQYF. The CDR3 DNA is TGTGCCAGCAGCCAAGGCCGAATGACAGGGTTGGAGACCCAGTACTTC.

The chain is built from TRBV4-1 and TRBJ1-1; possibly TRBD1 for D (6 bases). V gave up 1 base and J gave up 4 bases, with 19 bases separating them. This CDR3 has 17 residues. Per germline, CDR1 MGHRA and CDR2 YSYEKL. The CDR3 DNA reads TGCGCCAGCAGCCAAGCTAGAACAGGGAGAGCCTCCACTGAAGCTTTCTTT. Its protein is CASSQARTGRASTEAFF.

V gene TRBV29-1 combines with J gene TRBJ1-4; 7 bases align to TRBD1. The V gene end was trimmed by 6 bases and the J gene end by 0 bases; junction bases not matched to a gene: 4. This CDR3 contains 14 residues. Looked up from germline, CDR1 is SQVTM and CDR2 is ANQGSEA. The CDR3 sequence: CSVAQGATNEKLFF. CDR3 bases: TGCAGCGTCGCTCAGGGGGCAACTAATGAAAAACTGTTTTTT.

The sample holds a few counts of this clone. The chain joins TRBV2 to TRBJ2-1; 8 positions match TRBD2. CDR1 is SNHLY and CDR2 is FYNNEI in the germline V gene. The V gene end was trimmed by 9 bases and the J gene end by 6 bases; junction bases not matched to a gene: 7. The CDR3 spans 13 residues. CDR3 sequence reads: CASRGGVFNEQFF. The CDR3 bases are TGTGCCAGTCGGGGGGGGGTCTTCAATGAGCAGTTCTTC.

V is TRBV12-5 and J is TRBJ2-7; weak D call: TRBD1 (5 bases). The CDR3 has 12 residues. Germline V gives CDR1 LGHNT, CDR2 FRNRAP. The V end lost 6 bases, the J end lost 4 bases, and 10 bases lay between the germline ends. As DNA, the CDR3 is TGTGCTAGTGGCCTGCCAGGGTACGAGCAGTACTTC. It translates to CASGLPGYEQYF. The full variable domain, completed using reference TRBV12-5 and TRBJ2-7, is DARVTQTPRHKVTEMGQEVTMRCQPILGHNTVFWYRQTMMQGLELLAYFRNRAPLDDSGMPKDRFSAEMPDATLATLKIQPSEPRDSAVYFCASGLPGYEQYFGPGTRLTVT.

The sample holds one count of this clone. This chain links TRBV7-2 with TRBJ1-5; 8 bases are shared with TRBD1. CDR3 size: 19 residues. CDR1 is SGHTA, CDR2 FQGNSA, per germline. J was trimmed by 4 bases and V by 2 bases; bases with no gene match: 16. The CDR3 DNA follows: TGTGCCAGCAGCTTACCAGTCTTTGCGCAGGGGGCTTCTAATCAGCCCCAGCATTTT. It is translated as CASSLPVFAQGASNQPQHF.

The V and J genes are TRBV30 and TRBJ2-4; no definite D call. The germline V gene has CDR1 GTSNPN and CDR2 SVGIG (reference sequence). The CDR3 covers 14 residues. V shed 1 base and J shed 1 base, with 8 bases lying between them. CDR3 sequence: CAWSASSAKNIQYF. CDR3 DNA: TGTGCCTGGAGTGCCTCCTCGGCCAAAAACATTCAGTACTTC.

The chain uses TRBV29-1 and TRBJ1-1; TRBD1 might be the D (5 bases). This CDR3 region has 10 residues. Germline CDR1 SQVTM, CDR2 ANQGSEA. Trimming cost V 7 bases and J 6 bases, with 9 bases left between them. CDR3 bases: TGCAGCGGGGGGGTAGCTGAAGCTTTCTTT. It codes for CSGGVAEAFF.

V and J are TRBV27 and TRBJ2-4; TRBD1 matches at 11 bases. V gave up 5 bases and J gave up 0 bases; unmatched junction bases: 9. The V gene's germline CDR1 is MNHEY and CDR2 SMNVEV (reference sequence). There are 18 residues in the CDR3. The CDR3 nucleotides read TGTGCCAGCAGTGCCGGGACAGGGGGTTCCTTAGCCAAAAACATTCAGTACTTC. Translating it yields CASSAGTGGSLAKNIQYF.

The gene calls are TRBV21-1 and TRBJ1-4; TRBD1, as called in the table, went unchecked against the DNA. TRBV21-1 is described as a pseudogene. This CDR3 is built from 21 residues. The CDR3 is CASSGPTKLTGHPDVNEKLFF. For the CDR3, the DNA is TGTGCCAGCAGCGGACCAACCAAACTGACAGGGCACCCCGACGTCAATGAAAAACTGTTTTTT.

The chain employs TRBV6-5 and TRBJ1-2, with D perhaps matching TRBD1 (6 bases). This CDR3 contains 15 residues. Trimming stripped 6 bases from V and 0 bases from J, with 14 bases between. Per germline, CDR1 MNHEY and CDR2 SVGAGI. CDR3 DNA: TGTGCCAGCAGCTCTAGGGACACCACTAACTATGGCTACACCTTC. Translation gives CASSSRDTTNYGYTF.

The chain has TRBV2 and TRBJ1-4; D is perhaps TRBD1 (6 bases). The V and J ends lost 5 bases and 8 bases respectively, with 18 bases between them. In germline, CDR1 is SNHLY, CDR2 FYNNEI. CDR3 length equals 15 residues. The CDR3 reads CASSTQTGFGEKLFF. The CDR3 nucleotides are TGTGCCAGCAGTACCCAGACAGGCTTTGGGGAAAAACTGTTTTTT. The complete variable domain, with remaining parts taken from reference TRBV2 and TRBJ1-4, reads EPEVTQTPSHQVTQMGQEVILRCVPISNHLYFYWYRQILGQKVEFLVSFYNNEISEKSEIFDDQFSVERPDGSNFTLKIRSTKLEDSAMYFCASSTQTGFGEKLFFGSGTQLSVL.

A single count supports this clone. V usage is TRBV30 and J usage is TRBJ2-1; 10 bases fit TRBD2. V dropped 2 bases and J dropped 6; count of bases not matched to a gene: 10. CDR3 size: 16 residues. The V gene's germline CDR1 is GTSNPN and CDR2 SVGIG (reference sequence). CDR3 bases: TGTGCCTGGAGTCCCCGGGGGACTAGCGTTGTCAATGAGCAGTTCTTC. Residues: CAWSPRGTSVVNEQFF.

V usage is TRBV5-8 and J usage is TRBJ2-7; 9 nucleotides align to TRBD1. Trimming removed 4 bases from V and 6 bases from J; junction bases left unmatched: 5. The CDR3 is made up of 13 amino acids. Germline CDR1 and CDR2: SGHTS and YDEGEE. CDR3 sequence reads: CASSRRTGAEQYF. The CDR3 DNA follows: TGTGCCAGCAGCAGAAGGACAGGGGCCGAGCAGTACTTC.

The CDR3 coding sequence is TGTGCCAGCAGCGTAGACGGGGGGGATCCAGATACGCAGTATTTT. Its protein is CASSVDGGDPDTQYF. V is TRBV9 and J is TRBJ2-3, with 8 bases fitting TRBD2. V trimming: 0 bases; J trimming: 4 bases; junction bases outside the gene matches: 4. This CDR3 contains 15 residues. Per the germline V gene, CDR1 is SGDLS and CDR2 is YYNGEE.